The clone carrying this T cell receptor beta chain was picked up many times. Antigen unknown. Researchers amplified the TCR beta CDR3 regions from RNA transcripts. A first-round RT-PCR of the TCR CDR3 used the HTBI primer set. TCRdb redid the calling of the multiplex PCR reads with MiXCR, one entry per CDR3 protein. Of about 640,000 distinct CDR3 sequences listed, roughly 20% were seen once; the top ten hold about 35%. Per the germline V gene, CDR1 is LGHDT and CDR2 is YNNKEL (reference sequence). V lost 4 bases to trimming and J lost 1 base, with 13 bases between them. The CDR3 extends over 15 amino acids. This sample stems from a study of T cells in Graves' hyperthyroidism and ophthalmopathy. General study results and limits: Stable hyperthyroidism was separated from ophthalmopathy by a model based on 13 V-J features. Ophthalmopathy, which appeared later, was predicted by the model a median 6.5 months before onset.

V gene TRBV3-1 combines with J gene TRBJ1-1, with D perhaps TRBD1 (5 bases). Specimen: blood. The sequence derives from a man between 25 and 39 years old with Graves' ophthalmopathy. The chain's CDR3 is CASSPLGQGNTEAFF. CDR3 DNA: TGTGCCAGCAGCCCGCTAGGGCAGGGGAACACTGAAGCTTTCTTT.